The present T cell receptor (beta chain) was sequenced within a study of CD8 T cells in Susac syndrome. Trimming shortened V by 7 bases and J by 1 base, and 16 bases separated the two germline ends. Looked up from germline, CDR1 is SNHLY and CDR2 is FYNNEI. There are 15 residues in the CDR3. The sequenced target, TCR beta, came from blood CD8+ and CD4+ T cells. cDNA came from 0.5 to 1 ug RNA primed by random hexamers. Each CDR3 protein gets one entry after TCRdb re-called the immunoSEQ multiplex PCR reads with MiXCR. The table includes about 110,000 distinct CDR3 sequences, 95% to 98% detected once. The clonotype was recovered from a human donor in good health. This chain connects TRBV2 to TRBJ2-5; possibly TRBD2 for D (7 bases). Sequencing input: CD4+ T cells from PBMCs. The DNA for the CDR3 is TGTGCCAGCACTCCAAAGGGGGGGTCCCAAGAGACCCAGTACTTC. It is translated as CASTPKGGSQETQYF.